The T cell receptor (beta chain) described here comes from a study of CD8 T cells in ankylosing spondylitis. This clonotype showed up just a few times. The target antigen is unknown. Germline-derived CDR1 and CDR2 are GTSNPN and SVGIG (reference sequence). V lost 0 bases to trimming and J lost 6 bases, with 7 bases between them. CDR3 length: 12 amino acids. The study, taken as a whole, reports: Roughly eight highly homologous variants made up a TCR beta motif that seemed to typify ankylosing spondylitis blood.

From the 5' RACE reads, TCRdb called clonotypes with MiXCR, one entry per CDR3 protein. The data contain around 31,000 distinct CDR3 sequences, roughly 33% of them singletons. Material for sequencing was synovial fluid, either unsorted or a sorted T cell fraction (not recorded which). The J gene is TRBJ2-3, the V gene TRBV30; no firm D call. The TCR was taken from a male donor with ankylosing spondylitis. The CDR3 coding sequence is TGTGCCTGGAGTGTACTGGACGATACGCAGTATTTT. It encodes CAWSVLDDTQYF.